Each of the 22 T cell receptor beta chains below was sequenced from the same sample in a study of T cells in Graves' hyperthyroidism and ophthalmopathy (dated by TCRdb to between 2019 and 2020). Library construction relied on multiplex PCR. For sequencing, an Illumina HiSeq 2000 was employed. TCR beta CDR3 regions were amplified from RNA transcripts. The TCR CDR3 was subjected to a first round of RT-PCR using the HTBI primer set and the Qiagen OneStep RT-PCR kit. TCRdb's own reprocessing of the public reads used fastp at Q25 and MiXCR and kept productive beta chains. All rows with the same CDR3 protein become a single entry with the most common DNA and genes. The sample profile shows around 690,000 distinct CDR3 sequences; around 16% of them were found once. 15% of the sample comes from the top ten. The sequencing sample was made of blood. Receptor source: a man in his forties or fifties with Graves' hyperthyroidism.

J is TRBJ2-2 and V is TRBV4-1; D unclear. The germline V gene encodes CDR1 MGHRA and CDR2 YSYEKL. The CDR3 is made up of 15 amino acids. Trimming took off 0 bases at V and 4 bases at J, with 9 bases between the two ends. The CDR3 DNA follows: TGCGCCAGCAGCCAAGATCCCTCCACCACCGGGGAGCTGTTTTTT. This gives the protein CASSQDPSTTGELFF.

The chain is built from TRBV24-1 and TRBJ1-4; 7 bases map to TRBD1. The ends lost 2 bases at V and 4 bases at J; junction bases unmatched: 3. CDR1 is KGHDR, CDR2 SFDVKD, per germline. CDR3 length: 15 residues. CDR3 coding DNA: TGTGCCACCAGTGATTCCGGGACAGTTAATGAAAAACTGTTTTTT. The encoded protein is CATSDSGTVNEKLFF.

This clonotype has a count of ten or more. The chain employs TRBV5-1 and TRBJ1-6; no firm D call. CDR1 SGHRS and CDR2 YFSETQ come from the germline V gene. Trimming left V 1 base short and J 7 bases short, with 12 bases between. The length of the CDR3 is 15 residues. In nucleotides, the CDR3 is TGCGCCAGCAGCTTGACCGGGAGAGACAATTCACCCCTCCACTTT. Translating gives CASSLTGRDNSPLHF.

The rearrangement uses TRBV11-2 and TRBJ2-7; D ambiguous. The CDR3 consists of 14 residues. V shed 1 base and J shed 2 bases, with 9 bases lying between them. Germline lookup yields CDR1 SGHAT and CDR2 FQNNGV. CDR3 region: CASSLGDLAYEQYF. The CDR3 DNA reads as TGTGCCAGCAGCTTAGGAGACCTAGCCTACGAGCAGTACTTC.

The chain recombines TRBV28 with TRBJ2-7, with D perhaps matching TRBD1 (5 bases). The CDR3 is 15 residues long. The germline V gene has CDR1 MDHEN and CDR2 SYDVKM. V lost 4 bases, J lost 0 bases, and 13 bases lay in between. The CDR3 sequence is CASSSEGVASYEQYF. In DNA, the CDR3 is TGTGCCAGCAGTTCCGAAGGGGTCGCCTCCTACGAGCAGTACTTC.

This clonotype was seen many times. The CDR3 coding sequence is TGTGCCAGCAGCGTAGGCAGTAACTATGGCTACACCTTC. It translates to CASSVGSNYGYTF. The chain couples TRBV9 to TRBJ1-2; D is unclear. The CDR3 spans 13 residues. V was clipped by 0 bases and J by 1 base, with 4 bases between them. Germline V gene data show CDR1 as SGDLS and CDR2 as YYNGEE.

Many counts were recorded for this clonotype. This chain links TRBV28 with TRBJ2-5, with 8 bases matching TRBD1. The CDR3 covers 17 residues. CDR1 is MDHEN and CDR2 is SYDVKM in the germline V gene. J gave up 3 bases and V 5 bases, and 14 bases lay outside the gene matches. CDR3 in amino acids: CASSPLTGQGRKETQYF. The DNA of the CDR3 is TGTGCCAGCAGTCCACTGACAGGACAGGGCCGAAAAGAGACCCAGTACTTC.

This clonotype was detected many times. This may come from a read error, since a much larger clone is one base off. This chain links TRBV11-2 with TRBJ2-7, with TRBD1 matching 10 bases. V was clipped by 3 bases and J by 3 bases; unmatched bases: 2. The CDR3 contains 14 residues. Looked up from germline, CDR1 is SGHAT and CDR2 is FQNNGV. CDR3 sequence (DNA): TGTGCCAGCAGCTTCGGGACAGGGGACTACGAGCAGTACTTC. The encoded protein is CASSFGTGDYEQYF. The full variable domain, with the rest looked up from reference TRBV11-2 and TRBJ2-7, is EAGVAQSPRYKIIEKRQSVAFWCNPISGHATLYWYQQILGQGPKLLIQFQNNGVVDDSQLPKDRFSAERLKGVDSTLKIQPAKLEDSAVYLCASSFGTGDYEQYFGPGTRLTVT.

This clonotype occurred many times. The chain joins TRBV7-2 to TRBJ2-3; TRBD2 agrees at 7 bases. J gave up 2 bases and V 1 base, and 6 bases lay outside the gene matches. Germline values: CDR1 SGHTA, CDR2 FQGNSA. There are 16 residues in the CDR3. This CDR3 is CASSLGATSNTDTQYF. The CDR3 DNA is TGTGCCAGCAGCTTAGGTGCGACTAGCAACACAGATACGCAGTATTTT.

This clonotype occurred many times. The chain joins TRBV5-1 to TRBJ2-2; D is unclear. Germline CDR1 is SGHRS and CDR2 is YFSETQ. The CDR3 runs 13 residues. With 1 base removed from V and 4 bases from J, the gap between germline ends came to 5 bases. The CDR3 loop is CASSLQVTGELFF. The CDR3 DNA is TGCGCCAGCAGCTTGCAGGTCACCGGGGAGCTGTTTTTT. The full variable domain, completed using reference TRBV5-1 and TRBJ2-2, is KAGVTQTPRYLIKTRGQQVTLSCSPISGHRSVSWYQQTPGQGLQFLFEYFSETQRNKGNFPGRFSGRQFSNSRSEMNVSTLELGDSALYLCASSLQVTGELFFGEGSRLTVL.

This clonotype was picked up many times. The rearrangement links TRBV28 to TRBJ2-2; 7 positions match TRBD1. The trim removed 3 bases at V and 7 bases at J, leaving 11 bases unmatched. The germline V gene encodes CDR1 MDHEN and CDR2 SYDVKM. The CDR3 loop spans 16 amino acids. CDR3 loop: CASSFGRGRSHGELFF. The CDR3 DNA reads TGTGCCAGCAGTTTTGGTAGGGGGCGCAGTCACGGGGAGCTGTTTTTT.

This clonotype turned up a few times. The rearrangement links TRBV11-2 to TRBJ1-4, with TRBD1 matching 7 bases. V was clipped by 5 bases and J by 7 bases; unmatched bases: 10. This CDR3 has 15 residues. Germline loops: CDR1 SGHAT, CDR2 FQNNGV. The CDR3 reads CASSRDPGGSEKLFF. CDR3 DNA: TGTGCCAGCAGCCGGGACCCAGGGGGGAGTGAAAAACTGTTTTTT.

This clonotype was counted at least ten times. V usage is TRBV12-3 or TRBV12-4 and J usage is TRBJ2-7, with a weak D call TRBD2 (6 bases). CDR3 size: 14 residues. Between the trimmed V and J ends, which lost 7 bases and 1 base, there was a span of 14 bases. The CDR3 DNA follows: TGTGCCAGCATCGGGGGTTCTCCTTCCTACGAGCAGTACTTC. It yields the protein CASIGGSPSYEQYF.

The sample holds many counts of this clonotype. CDR3 sequence: CASRAGALKNIQYF. CDR3 nucleotides: TGTGCCAGCAGGGCCGGGGCTCTGAAAAACATTCAGTACTTC. The chain combines TRBV12-3 or TRBV12-4 with TRBJ2-4; D tentatively fits TRBD1 or TRBD2 (5 bases each). CDR3 length equals 14 residues. V shed 6 bases and J shed 4 bases, with 13 bases lying between them.

There are many counts of this clonotype. This chain links TRBV7-2 with TRBJ2-3; no clear D. Germline CDR1 SGHTA, CDR2 FQGNSA. V lost 1 base to trimming and J lost 4 bases, with 12 bases between them. The CDR3 extends over 15 amino acids. The CDR3, as DNA: TGTGCCAGCAGCTTAGTGGCAGGCCCGGCAGATACGCAGTATTTT. It yields the protein CASSLVAGPADTQYF. Looking up the rest from reference TRBV7-2 and TRBJ2-3 gives the full variable domain: GAGVSQSPSNKVTEKGKDVELRCDPISGHTALYWYRQSLGQGLEFLIYFQGNSAPDKSGLPSDRFSAERTGGSVSTLTIQRTQQEDSAVYLCASSLVAGPADTQYFGPGTRLTVL.

This clonotype was recorded at least ten times. This chain uses TRBV9 with TRBJ2-7, with 13 bases fitting TRBD2. CDR1 and CDR2 (germline): SGDLS, YYNGEE. This CDR3 region has 15 residues. V was pared by 3 bases and J by 3 bases, with 3 bases of the junction left unmatched. The chain's CDR3 is CASSAGTSGNYEQYF. CDR3 bases: TGTGCCAGCAGCGCAGGGACTAGCGGGAACTACGAGCAGTACTTC.

This clonotype has only one observation. The chain has TRBV7-9 and TRBJ2-1, with TRBD1 matching over 9 bases. Losses at the gene ends were 5 bases for V and 8 bases for J; bases not matched to a gene: 7. Per germline, CDR1 SEHNR and CDR2 FQNEAQ (reference sequence). The CDR3 extends over 14 amino acids. The CDR3 DNA reads TGTGCCAGCAGCCAGGGACAGGGTTTGCATGAGCAGTTCTTC. This codes for CASSQGQGLHEQFF. Variable domain in full (rest from reference TRBV7-9 and TRBJ2-1): DTGVSQNPRHKITKRGQNVTFRCDPISEHNRLYWYRQTLGQGPEFLTYFQNEAQLEKSRLLSDRFSAERPKGSFSTLEIQRTEQGDSAMYLCASSQGQGLHEQFFGPGTRLTVL.

This clonotype showed up just a few times. This chain uses TRBV6-1 with TRBJ2-7; D may be TRBD2 (6 bases). The CDR3 length is 12 residues. In germline, CDR1 is MNHNS, CDR2 SASEGT. V lost 7 bases, J lost 3 bases, and 10 bases lay in between. The CDR3 nucleotides are TGTGCCAGCATCGGGGGTAGCTACGAGCAGTACTTC. Translated, it gives CASIGGSYEQYF.

This clonotype was detected ten times or more. The V and J genes are TRBV7-2 and TRBJ1-2; the D gene is possibly TRBD1 (6 bases). This CDR3 is 15 amino acids long. Between the trimmed V and J ends, which lost 5 bases and 2 bases, there was a span of 15 bases. From germline, CDR1 is SGHTA and CDR2 FQGNSA. The CDR3 DNA follows: TGTGCCAGCAGCCCCCAGCAGGGGCGCAACTATGGCTACACCTTC. Protein: CASSPQQGRNYGYTF.

A remark on this clonotype: A junction end diverges from the germline sequence, so it may reflect a read error. The V gene is TRBV2, the J gene TRBJ1-2; TRBD1 aligns across 8 bases. CDR1 and CDR2 from the germline V gene are SNHLY and FYNNEI. The CDR3 has 13 amino acids. The CDR3 sequence is CASGAGGGFGHTF. The CDR3 coding sequence is TGTGCCAGCGGCGCAGGGGGCGGTTTTGGCCACACCTTC.

This clonotype was counted between two and nine times. The gene calls are TRBV20-1 and TRBJ1-4; D is undetermined. The CDR3 runs to 15 residues. The V and J ends lost 6 bases and 8 bases respectively, with 22 bases between them. The germline V gene has CDR1 DFQATT and CDR2 SNEGSKA (reference sequence). CDR3 amino acids: CSAAPAGSSREKLFF. The CDR3 DNA sequence: TGCAGTGCCGCACCGGCAGGATCGTCGAGGGAAAAACTGTTTTTT.

This clonotype was recorded at least ten times. This CDR3 is CASSLLGGQQFF. The CDR3 DNA reads TGTGCCAGCAGTTTATTGGGGGGACAGCAGTTCTTC. The chain employs TRBV28 and TRBJ2-1; maybe TRBD2 (6 bases). This CDR3 is 12 amino acids long. The V gene lost 1 base and the J gene lost 11 bases, with 9 bases spanning the gap. CDR1 is MDHEN and CDR2 is SYDVKM in the germline V gene.